The 15 T cell receptor beta chains reported below all come from one sample, sequenced in a study of spatial heterogeneity in lung cancer (dated by TCRdb to about 2019). Explained via the paper, the time point label denotes: blood at routine non-recurrence follow-up after resection. For TCR sequencing, whole RNA was extracted from tumor and nontumor lung tissue, or from cryopreserved PBMC samples, and no cell sorting was done. Preparation of the library involved 5' RACE. Instrument used: NextSeq 500. TCRdb reprocessing: public reads trimmed at Q25 with fastp, clones called with MiXCR, in-frame beta chains kept. Rows are combined by CDR3 protein, so each entry shows the most common genes and DNA. This sample has about 47,000 distinct CDR3 sequences in its table, and 7.4% of those were observed once. 35% of the sample lies in the top ten. This sample comprised PBMCs, obtained at follow-up. The source of these receptors is a female donor with early-stage non-small cell lung cancer.

This clonotype occurred many times. The V and J genes are TRBV4-3 and TRBJ2-7; D may correspond to TRBD1 or TRBD2 (5 bases each). Germline V gene lookup returns CDR1 LGHNA and CDR2 YSLEER. The CDR3 runs 15 residues. V was trimmed by 0 bases and J by 3 bases, leaving 12 bases between them. CDR3 DNA: TGCGCCAGCAGCCAAGAACCGGGACGAAGCTACGAGCAGTACTTC. Its translation: CASSQEPGRSYEQYF.

This clonotype occurred many times. V gene TRBV11-2 combines with J gene TRBJ1-2; no clear D gene. V lost 1 base and J 5 bases, leaving 8 bases between the germline ends. The CDR3 is 13 residues long. The V gene's germline CDR1 is SGHAT and CDR2 FQNNGV. CDR3 nucleotide sequence: TGTGCCAGCAGCTTAGGTTTCTTTTATGGCTACACCTTC. It translates to CASSLGFFYGYTF.

The CDR3 coding sequence is TGCACCTGTGGCCCCGCACAAGATACGCAGTATTTT. Translating it yields CTCGPAQDTQYF. The rearrangement links TRBV20-1 to TRBJ2-3; no definite D call. The CDR3 has 12 residues. CDR1 is DFQATT, CDR2 SNEGSKA, per germline (reference sequence).

As regards this clonotype: One base away lies a much larger clone, so this may be a sequencing read error. In this CDR3 the conserved last residue, phenylalanine or tryptophan, is missing, so a read error is likely. The CDR3 sequence is CASSLATSTGELFL. In nucleotides, the CDR3 is TGTGCCAGCAGCTTAGCTACATCCACCGGGGAGCTGTTTCTT. The chain recombines TRBV7-8 with TRBJ2-2; D unclear. The CDR3 extends over 14 amino acids. Trimming took off 0 bases at V and 4 bases at J, with 6 bases between the two ends. Germline lookup yields CDR1 SGHVS and CDR2 FQNEAQ.

By share, this clonotype ranks as medium-sized. The chain has TRBV28 and TRBJ2-7; D gene ambiguous. The CDR3 sequence is 13 residues long. V was cut by 6 bases and J by 0 bases, with 9 bases left in between. The germline gives CDR1 MDHEN, CDR2 SYDVKM. Here the CDR3 reads CASSPGGSYEQYF. The CDR3 DNA follows: TGTGCCAGCAGCCCCGGCGGCTCCTACGAGCAGTACTTC.

This clonotype occurred a few times. The chain uses TRBV5-5 and TRBJ1-1; D is perhaps TRBD1 (6 bases). Looked up from germline, CDR1 is SGHKS and CDR2 is YYEKEE (reference sequence). V shed 4 bases and J shed 7 bases, with 17 bases lying between them. The CDR3 spans 14 residues. CDR3 nucleotides: TGTGCCAGCAGCCCCTCCATGGGGGACATTGAAGCTTTCTTT. Translation: CASSPSMGDIEAFF.

The chain couples TRBV4-1 to TRBJ1-4; D remains ambiguous. V lost 4 bases and J 5 bases, leaving 20 bases between the germline ends. The germline V gene has CDR1 MGHRA and CDR2 YSYEKL. This CDR3 region has 17 residues. CDR3 nucleotides: TGCGCCAGCAGCCCAACGGTCTTCGCAGCACGGAATGAAAAACTGTTTTTT. Encoded protein: CASSPTVFAARNEKLFF.

This clonotype was detected only a few times. The V and J genes are TRBV7-2 and TRBJ2-5; TRBD2 is a possible D gene (6 bases). Trimming shortened V by 1 base and J by 4 bases, and 16 bases separated the two germline ends. Germline V gives CDR1 SGHTA, CDR2 FQGNSA. The CDR3 has 16 amino acids. The CDR3, as DNA: TGTGCCAGCAGCTTAGTCGTTGCCGGCGGGGTAGAGACCCAGTACTTC. This gives the protein CASSLVVAGGVETQYF.

This clonotype has more than one count but fewer than ten. The rearrangement joins TRBV4-2 to TRBJ1-4; 10 nucleotides match TRBD1. With 1 base clipped from V and 9 bases from J, the junction kept 5 bases outside the gene matches. The CDR3 contains 15 residues. Germline V gives CDR1 LGHNA, CDR2 YNFKEQ. The CDR3 spells CASSQVTGQGQKLFF. The DNA for the CDR3 is TGTGCCAGCAGCCAAGTTACGGGACAGGGGCAAAAACTGTTTTTT.

This clonotype was counted between two and nine times. V gene TRBV28 combines with J gene TRBJ2-7; D gene unclear. The CDR3 extends over 11 amino acids. From germline, CDR1 is MDHEN and CDR2 SYDVKM. Deletions cut 5 bases from V and 2 bases from J, with 4 bases between. CDR3 DNA sequence: TGTGCCAGCAGTCCCCCCTACGAGCAGTACTTC. Translation: CASSPPYEQYF.

Details on this clonotype: A single base separates this from a much larger clone, so it may be a read error. The final CDR3 position lacks the conserved phenylalanine or tryptophan, pointing to a likely read error. The rearrangement uses TRBV2 and TRBJ1-2; 7 bases line up with TRBD1. Germline CDR1 and CDR2: SNHLY and FYNNEI. V shed 6 bases and J 4 bases; nucleotides not matched to a gene: 5. CDR3 length equals 13 residues. CDR3 protein: CASRGTASYGYTL. The DNA for the CDR3 is TGTGCCAGCAGAGGGACAGCTTCCTATGGCTACACCTTA.

The sample holds many counts of this clonotype. The chain joins TRBV5-1 to TRBJ2-5, with D perhaps TRBD1 (6 bases). The germline V gene encodes CDR1 SGHRS and CDR2 YFSETQ. V shed 2 bases and J shed 1 base, with 12 bases lying between them. The CDR3 is made up of 15 amino acids. In DNA form, the CDR3 reads TGCGCCAGCAGCTTAAACTTCAGGGGCCAAGAGACCCAGTACTTC. It codes for CASSLNFRGQETQYF.

This clonotype was seen ten or more times. The CDR3 coding sequence is TGTGCCAGCAGACGGGACAGGGGAAAAAATGGCTACACCTTC. This translates into CASRRDRGKNGYTF. The J gene is TRBJ1-2, the V gene TRBV12-3 or TRBV12-4; 10 nucleotides agree with TRBD1. The CDR3 is made up of 14 amino acids. The V segment lost 6 bases and the J segment 6 bases; nucleotides outside the gene matches: 7.

This clonotype has ten or more counts. This chain connects TRBV7-9 to TRBJ2-7, with TRBD1 matching 7 bases. J gave up 7 bases and V 1 base, and 10 bases lay outside the gene matches. The CDR3 covers 15 residues. The germline V gene has CDR1 SEHNR and CDR2 FQNEAQ (reference sequence). CDR3 residues: CASSLVLIGTEEQYF. CDR3 coding DNA: TGTGCCAGCAGCTTAGTTTTAATTGGGACAGAGGAGCAGTACTTC.

This clonotype was seen ten or more times. This chain uses TRBV3-1 with TRBJ1-5; D call uncertain. The CDR3 is 14 residues long. Germline V gene lookup returns CDR1 LGHDT and CDR2 YNNKEL (reference sequence). V gave up 4 bases and J gave up 0 bases, with 7 bases separating them. This chain's CDR3 is CASSPYSSNQPQHF. The CDR3 region has the DNA TGTGCCAGCAGCCCCTACAGTAGCAATCAGCCCCAGCATTTT.